Listed here is a single T cell receptor beta chain. This record belongs to a study of cytomegalovirus exposure and HLA in healthy donors. Using immunoSEQ multiplex PCR, the repertoire was profiled, and TCRdb retains in-frame clones only, with some absent. Among more than 300,000 clones, more than 80% were seen once, and the ten largest hold around 0.84%. Germline V gene data show CDR1 as MDHEN and CDR2 as SYDVKM. This CDR3 region has 17 residues. V dropped 1 base and J dropped 6 bases, with 19 bases sitting between them. The clonotype comes from a woman aged 18-29 years in good health and CMV-seronegative. Material for sequencing was PBMCs. The chain uses TRBV28 and TRBJ1-5, with D tentatively TRBD1 (5 bases). In DNA, the CDR3 is TGTGCCAGCAGTTTATACCCCCGAACAGGCCAGGCTCAGCCCCAGCATTTT. It specifies CASSLYPRTGQAQPQHF.